The 15 T cell receptor beta chains below all came from one sample that was sequenced in a study of blood T cell repertoires in COVID-19. Produced via immunoSEQ multiplex PCR; TCRdb's table is partial and in-frame only. The table records 250,000 to 300,000 clones, about nine tenths of them present only once. The sequenced sample consisted of peripheral blood. These receptors all stem from a middle-aged man with acute or convalescent COVID-19.

The rearrangement uses TRBV6-5 and TRBJ1-1; D remains ambiguous. Trimming shortened V by 2 bases and J by 1 base, and 8 bases separated the two germline ends. Germline V gene lookup returns CDR1 MNHEY and CDR2 SVGAGI. The CDR3 length is 14 residues. The CDR3 loop reads CASSYPEANTEAFF. CDR3 DNA: TGTGCCAGCAGTTACCCCGAGGCGAACACTGAAGCTTTCTTT.

The gene calls are TRBV10-3 and TRBJ2-5; 7 nucleotides line up with TRBD2. The CDR3 covers 15 residues. J gave up 3 bases and V 0 bases, and 4 bases lay outside the gene matches. CDR1 and CDR2 (germline): ENHRY, SYGVKD. The CDR3 DNA sequence: TGTGCCATCAGTGAGTCTTCTAGCGGTGAAGAGACCCAGTACTTC. It encodes CAISESSSGEETQYF.

The sample holds one count of this clone. The V and J genes are TRBV7-3 and TRBJ1-6; D possibly corresponds to TRBD1 (6 bases). The ends were cut back, 0 bases at V and 7 bases at J, with 13 bases in the middle. This CDR3 is built from 16 residues. Germline V lookup: CDR1 SGHTA, CDR2 FQGTGA. As DNA, the CDR3 is TGTGCCAGCAGCTTAACCGGCCACAGGGAGAATTCACCCCTCCACTTT. Residues: CASSLTGHRENSPLHF.

On this clone: A junction end diverges from the germline sequence, so it may reflect a read error. The chain employs TRBV10-1 and TRBJ2-1; 8 bases align to TRBD1. Per germline, CDR1 WNHNN and CDR2 SYGVQD (reference sequence). The length of the CDR3 is 14 residues. The CDR3 nucleotides read TGCGCCAGCAGTGATGGACAGGGAATCAATGAACAGTTCTTC. This sequence encodes CASSDGQGINEQFF.

V and J are TRBV3-1 (or the pseudogene TRBV3-2) and TRBJ1-2, with TRBD1 as a possible D gene (5 bases). V was cut by 3 bases and J by 6 bases, with 20 bases left in between. There are 16 residues in the CDR3. Germline lookup yields CDR1 LGHDT and CDR2 YNNKEL (reference sequence). Here the CDR3 DNA reads TGTGCCAGCAGCCACCCGTCAGTGGGAGCGGGGGATGGCTACACCTTC. This encodes CASSHPSVGAGDGYTF.

Only one count was recorded for this clone. The gene calls are TRBV6-5 and TRBJ2-5, with 8 bases lining up with TRBD1. The germline gives CDR1 MNHEY, CDR2 SVGAGI. The CDR3 runs to 15 residues. The J segment lost 1 base and the V segment lost 7 bases, leaving 8 bases of the junction unmatched. The DNA of the CDR3 is TGTGCCAGCACTACAGGGGGTCTCCTCCAAGAGACCCAGTACTTC. Protein product: CASTTGGLLQETQYF.

V gene TRBV19 combines with J gene TRBJ1-1, with 7 bases identical to TRBD1. Germline lookup yields CDR1 LNHDA and CDR2 SQIVND (reference sequence). V shed 5 bases, J shed 2 bases, and the junction held 8 bases outside the gene matches. This CDR3 is 15 amino acids long. In DNA form, the CDR3 reads TGTGCCAGTAGTCCCCGACAGGGTGTAAACACTGAAGCTTTCTTT. This gives the protein CASSPRQGVNTEAFF.

This clone has just one count. V gene TRBV18 combines with J gene TRBJ1-1; D is unresolved. Germline V lookup: CDR1 KGHSH, CDR2 LQKENI. The CDR3 has 13 residues. V lost 5 bases to trimming and J lost 1 base, with 8 bases between them. Written as DNA, the CDR3 is TGTGCCAGCTCAATTACAGAGAACACTGAAGCTTTCTTT. Amino acids: CASSITENTEAFF.

The rearrangement links TRBV5-4 to TRBJ2-7, with a tentative D call TRBD1 (6 bases). The CDR3 has 14 amino acids. V gave up 4 bases and J gave up 7 bases, with 18 bases separating them. In germline, CDR1 is SGHNT, CDR2 YYREEE (reference sequence). Here the CDR3 DNA reads TGTGCCAGCAGCCCCTCGGGGCAGGACAGAGAGCAGTACTTC. It yields the protein CASSPSGQDREQYF.

This rearrangement joins TRBV27 to TRBJ1-6, with a possible D match to TRBD1 (5 bases). The germline V and J ends were trimmed by 4 bases and 13 bases, with 14 bases remaining between them. The germline gives CDR1 MNHEY, CDR2 SMNVEV (reference sequence). The CDR3 has 13 residues. The CDR3 region is CASSSGHPRPLHF. The CDR3 DNA reads as TGTGCCAGCAGTTCTGGACATCCTAGGCCCCTCCACTTT.

The chain couples TRBV11-2 to TRBJ1-6; no clear D gene. Germline assignment: CDR1 SGHAT and CDR2 FQNNGV. The length of the CDR3 is 14 residues. Trimming stripped 4 bases from V and 9 bases from J, with 13 bases between. The CDR3 is CASSYTQRGSPLHF. Here the CDR3 DNA reads TGTGCCAGCAGCTACACCCAGCGGGGTTCACCCCTCCACTTT.

Concerning this clone itself: Other DNA sequences in the same sample also yield this CDR3. The J gene is TRBJ1-2, the V gene TRBV9; the match to TRBD1 covers 9 bases. V shed 2 bases and J 8 bases; nucleotides not matched to a gene: 1. The CDR3 covers 12 residues. Germline V gene lookup returns CDR1 SGDLS and CDR2 YYNGEE. CDR3 loop: CASSVDRGGYTF. Here the CDR3 DNA reads TGTGCCAGCAGCGTGGACAGGGGAGGCTACACCTTC.

This chain joins TRBV7-3 and TRBJ2-1, with a possible D match to TRBD1 (5 bases). Deletions cut 4 bases from V and 2 bases from J, with 15 bases between. Germline V gene lookup returns CDR1 SGHTA and CDR2 FQGTGA. The CDR3 sequence is 16 residues long. The CDR3 coding sequence is TGTGCCAGCAGCTCCACAAGGGGTCAGGCCTACAATGAGCAGTTCTTC. Its translation: CASSSTRGQAYNEQFF.

V gene TRBV5-6 combines with J gene TRBJ1-6, with D unclear. Germline CDR1 reads SGHDT; CDR2 reads YYEEEE. The CDR3 length is 16 residues. V was shortened by 4 bases and J by 4 bases, with 15 bases between the two germline ends. The CDR3 is CASSLEGLIYNSPLHF. Here the CDR3 DNA reads TGTGCCAGCAGCCTAGAGGGCCTGATTTATAATTCACCCCTCCACTTT.

This chain uses TRBV9 with TRBJ2-2, with D possibly matching TRBD1 (5 bases). CDR1 and CDR2 from the germline V gene are SGDLS and YYNGEE. The CDR3 is made up of 16 amino acids. Between the trimmed V and J ends, which lost 4 bases and 1 base, there was a span of 14 bases. The CDR3 DNA reads as TGTGCCAGCAGCCCCCGGACAAGACAGAACACCGGGGAGCTGTTTTTT. Its protein product is CASSPRTRQNTGELFF.